This T cell receptor beta chain appears in the sequencing data of a study of T-cell memory formation after mild COVID-19. Study-level findings and limits: Contracting clones localized mainly to CM and EM when CD4+ and mainly to EMRA when CD8+.

The sample holds a few counts of this clonotype. Antigen: not known. Germline trimming cut 4 bases from V and 6 bases from J; bases unmatched to any gene: 3. Germline loops: CDR1 SGHAT, CDR2 FQNNGV. This CDR3 spans 15 amino acids. MiXCR, applied by TCRdb to the 5' RACE reads, yields one record per CDR3 protein. This repertoire shows 110,000 to 150,000 distinct CDR3 sequences, roughly 13% found once; its top ten account for about 26%. Input material: PBMCs or a T cell subset sorted from them (not recorded which). This TCR came from an adult woman who had mild COVID-19 (a few samples of this study predate the infection). Cell type and time point are not known. The chain recombines TRBV11-2 with TRBJ2-1, with 13 nucleotides matching TRBD2. CDR3 in amino acids: CASSSGLAGFNEQFF. The CDR3 DNA is TGTGCCAGCAGCTCGGGACTAGCGGGATTCAATGAGCAGTTCTTC.